This TCR beta chain is drawn from a study of cytomegalovirus exposure and HLA in healthy donors. Study-wide results and caveats: TCR beta V- and J-gene trimming, according to a later analysis, was linked to a missense DCLRE1C variant.

A remark on this clone: Its antigen is undetermined.

13 Jbeta primers and 60 Vbeta primers were used for the PCR. Original handling: In a later analysis, 75 million to 95 million unique TCR beta chains included roughly 11 million shared by two or more donors. Assay used: immunoSEQ multiplex PCR; TCRdb lists only in-frame clones, some missing. V, J and clone size reflect that table, while D and trimming were determined from the DNA. The sample has roughly 200,000 clones; about 86% are singletons. The sample comprised PBMCs. This TCR was sampled from a man in his forties or fifties in good health and CMV-seropositive.

CDR3 bases: TGTGCCAGCAGCGTAGGGCGACAGGAACAGTATTTT. As protein: CASSVGRQEQYF. The rearrangement links TRBV9 to TRBJ2-3; tentatively, D is TRBD1 (6 bases). This CDR3 is built from 12 residues. In germline, CDR1 is SGDLS, CDR2 YYNGEE. V was clipped by 0 bases and J by 12 bases, with 11 bases between them.